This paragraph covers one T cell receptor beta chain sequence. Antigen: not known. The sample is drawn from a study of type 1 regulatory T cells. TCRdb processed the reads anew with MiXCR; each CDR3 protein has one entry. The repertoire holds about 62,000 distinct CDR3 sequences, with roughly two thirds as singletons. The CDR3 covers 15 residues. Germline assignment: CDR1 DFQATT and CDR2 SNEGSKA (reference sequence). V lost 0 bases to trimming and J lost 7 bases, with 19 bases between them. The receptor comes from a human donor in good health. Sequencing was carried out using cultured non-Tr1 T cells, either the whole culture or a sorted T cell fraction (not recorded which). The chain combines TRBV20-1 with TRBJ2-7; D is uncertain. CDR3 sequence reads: CSARDPAQGPWEQYF. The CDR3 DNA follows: TGCAGTGCTAGAGATCCGGCCCAAGGCCCTTGGGAGCAGTACTTC.